These T cell receptor beta chains were read from a single sample in a study of response to subunit inactivated influenza vaccine. TCRdb passed the RT-PCR reads through MiXCR, listing each CDR3 protein once. The data contain 150,000 or so distinct CDR3 sequences, around 10% of them seen just once; the ten biggest clones take up approximately 35%. Source: CD8+ T cells sorted from PBMCs, taken around 25 months after vaccination. Receptors were obtained from a man in his fifties or sixties who received an inactivated influenza vaccine. The CDR3 runs from the conserved cysteine through the conserved F or W. A D gene is named only where the DNA matches it firmly. Expanded clones get a size class; other rows say once, few or many, or leave the size out.

V gene	clone size	D gene	J gene	CDR3 protein	CDR3 DNA
TRBV12-3/TRBV12-4	few	TRBD1	TRBJ2-1	CASSPGTGESEQFF	TGTGCCAGCAGTCCCGGGACAGGGGAAAGTGAGCAGTTCTTC
TRBV4-3	many	NA	TRBJ1-1	CASSQETALNTEAFF	TGCGCCAGCAGCCAAGAGACAGCGTTGAACACTGAAGCTTTCTTT
TRBV28	few	TRBD1	TRBJ2-5	CASSFHTGAGVTQYF	TGTGCCAGCAGTTTTCATACAGGGGCAGGGGTGACCCAGTACTTC
TRBV9	NA	TRBD2	TRBJ2-1	CASSAGGEGEQFF	TGTGCCAGCAGCGCCGGCGGGGAGGGTGAGCAGTTCTTC
TRBV28	NA	TRBD2	TRBJ2-5	CASSFYRFGGGETQYF	TGTGCCAGCAGTTTTTATCGGTTTGGGGGGGGAGAGACCCAGTACTTC
TRBV11-2	few	NA	TRBJ2-5	CASSFGAGIQETQYF	TGTGCCAGCAGCTTCGGGGCAGGGATCCAAGAGACCCAGTACTTC
TRBV20-1	few	NA	TRBJ2-7	CSASPGAEQYF	TGCAGTGCTAGTCCCGGGGCCGAGCAGTACTTC
TRBV28	many	NA	TRBJ2-2	CASSLPGLGELFF	TGTGCCAGCAGTCTACCAGGGTTGGGGGAGCTGTTTTTT
TRBV15	NA	TRBD1	TRBJ2-7	CATSIRDSGFRDEQYF	TGTGCCACCAGCATCCGGGACAGTGGGTTTAGGGATGAGCAGTACTTC
TRBV2	few	NA	TRBJ2-2	CASIEPGADTGELFF	TGTGCCAGCATTGAGCCCGGAGCCGACACCGGGGAGCTGTTTTTT
TRBV2	NA	NA	TRBJ1-5	CASSDLGRVEQPQHF	TGTGCCAGCAGTGATCTCGGCAGGGTAGAACAGCCCCAGCATTTT
TRBV4-3	NA	TRBD2	TRBJ2-7	CASSQSGTSYEQYF	TGCGCCAGCAGCCAATCCGGGACTAGCTACGAGCAGTACTTC
TRBV7-9	NA	NA	TRBJ2-7	CASRPLDSYEQYF	TGTGCCAGCAGACCCCTGGACAGCTACGAGCAGTACTTC
TRBV20-1	NA	TRBD2	TRBJ2-1	CSALGTSGRAVDNEQFF	TGCAGTGCCCTAGGGACTAGCGGGAGGGCCGTAGACAATGAGCAGTTCTTC
TRBV27	many	NA	TRBJ2-6	CASIDLSGANVLTF	TGTGCCAGCATCGACTTATCTGGGGCCAACGTCCTGACTTTC
TRBV6-5	few	TRBD2	TRBJ2-7	CASSYSKTSGAYEQYF	TGTGCCAGCAGTTACTCGAAGACTAGCGGCGCCTACGAGCAGTACTTC
TRBV28	many	NA	TRBJ2-7	CASSFDPGESYEQYF	TGTGCCAGCAGTTTCGATCCAGGGGAATCCTACGAGCAGTACTTC
TRBV5-5	NA	TRBD1	TRBJ2-2	CASSPPGGVLGELFF	TGTGCCAGCAGCCCCCCAGGGGGCGTTCTCGGGGAGCTGTTTTTT
TRBV6-2/TRBV6-3	few	TRBD2	TRBJ2-6	CASSSPPGGAISGANVLTF	TGTGCCAGCAGTTCCCCTCCCGGGGGGGCCATATCTGGGGCCAACGTCCTGACTTTC
TRBV12-3/TRBV12-4	NA	NA	TRBJ2-3	CASTPGVAVSDTQYF	TGTGCCAGCACCCCGGGGGTAGCGGTATCAGATACGCAGTATTTT
TRBV4-3	NA	NA	TRBJ2-1	CASSQGPGAAYNEQFF	TGCGCCAGCAGCCAAGGGCCCGGGGCGGCCTACAATGAGCAGTTCTTC
TRBV6-5	NA	TRBD2	TRBJ2-3	CASSYSTSVTDTQYF	TGTGCCAGCAGTTACTCGACTAGCGTCACAGATACGCAGTATTTT
TRBV20-1	few	NA	TRBJ1-1	CSARDLGRGNTEAFF	TGCAGTGCTAGAGACTTGGGCAGGGGGAACACTGAAGCTTTCTTT
TRBV6-1	NA	NA	TRBJ1-2	CASSHTADSGYGYTF	TGTGCCAGCAGCCACACCGCGGACAGTGGGTATGGCTACACCTTC
TRBV4-3	NA	TRBD2	TRBJ2-3	CASSQELLWRGDLTDTQYF	TGCGCCAGCAGCCAAGAGTTGTTATGGCGGGGGGATCTCACAGATACGCAGTATTTT
TRBV27	few	NA	TRBJ2-2	CASSPLIRGGELFF	TGTGCCAGCAGTCCTCTCATCCGGGGCGGGGAGCTGTTTTTT
TRBV15	many	NA	TRBJ2-2	CATSRDNTGELFF	TGTGCCACCAGCAGAGATAACACCGGGGAGCTGTTTTTT
TRBV27	many	TRBD1	TRBJ1-1	CASSTDRGLNTEAFF	TGTGCCAGCAGTACTGACAGGGGGCTGAACACTGAAGCTTTCTTT
TRBV5-5	few	NA	TRBJ2-1	CASSLEWTVYNEQFF	TGTGCCAGCAGCTTGGAGTGGACGGTCTACAATGAGCAGTTCTTC
TRBV29-1	NA	NA	TRBJ2-6	CSVEDLQGSGANVLTF	TGCAGCGTTGAAGATCTTCAAGGGTCCGGGGCCAACGTCCTGACTTTC
TRBV27	NA	NA	TRBJ2-7	CASSFLGRQYF	TGTGCCAGCAGTTTTCTAGGCCGGCAGTACTTC
TRBV6-2/TRBV6-3	NA	TRBD2	TRBJ2-1	CASSFTSGRHEQFF	TGTGCCAGCAGTTTTACTAGCGGGAGGCATGAGCAGTTCTTC
TRBV28	many	NA	TRBJ2-6	CASSDTGSGANVLTF	TGTGCCAGCAGTGACACAGGGTCTGGGGCCAACGTCCTGACTTTC
TRBV9	NA	NA	TRBJ2-7	CASSGPRSYEQYF	TGTGCCAGCAGCGGTCCGCGATCCTACGAGCAGTACTTC
TRBV7-9	few	NA	TRBJ2-5	CASNPGHSLQETQYF	TGTGCCAGCAACCCCGGGCACAGCCTCCAAGAGACCCAGTACTTC
TRBV10-3	many	NA	TRBJ2-1	CAISEEPLVSIYNEQFF	TGTGCCATCAGTGAGGAGCCTTTGGTCTCCATATACAATGAGCAGTTCTTC
TRBV28	many	NA	TRBJ2-1	CASSYAKTNEQFF	TGTGCCAGCAGTTATGCGAAGACCAATGAGCAGTTCTTC
TRBV29-1	many	TRBD2	TRBJ2-1	CSVEAGGLAGNEQFF	TGCAGCGTTGAAGCGGGGGGACTAGCGGGCAATGAGCAGTTCTTC
TRBV10-3	NA	TRBD2	TRBJ2-1	CAISYSGEYNEQFF	TGTGCCATCAGTTATAGCGGGGAATACAATGAGCAGTTCTTC
TRBV11-2	few	TRBD2	TRBJ2-1	CASSPPGLGSYNEQFF	TGTGCCAGCAGCCCACCGGGACTAGGCTCCTACAATGAGCAGTTCTTC
TRBV12-3/TRBV12-4	few	TRBD1	TRBJ1-6	CASTLTGSYNSPLHF	TGTGCCAGCACCCTGACAGGGTCCTATAATTCACCCCTCCACTTT
TRBV7-2	many	NA	TRBJ2-1	CASSLGVWPEQFF	TGTGCCAGCAGCTTAGGCGTTTGGCCTGAGCAGTTCTTC
TRBV19	few	TRBD2	TRBJ2-1	CASSPGLAGGGWSYNEQFF	TGTGCCAGTAGTCCAGGACTAGCGGGAGGAGGTTGGTCCTACAATGAGCAGTTCTTC
TRBV27	NA	NA	TRBJ2-7	CASSPITLNRASSYEQYF	TGTGCCAGCAGTCCCATCACCCTTAACAGGGCCAGCTCCTACGAGCAGTACTTC
TRBV19	NA	NA	TRBJ2-1	CASSVDRSSYNEQFF	TGTGCCAGTAGTGTCGACAGGAGCTCCTACAATGAGCAGTTCTTC
TRBV5-1	many	NA	TRBJ1-1	CASSLALHTEAFF	TGCGCCAGCAGCTTGGCCCTCCACACTGAAGCTTTCTTT
TRBV2	NA	NA	TRBJ1-4	CASRRGGFSFEKLFF	TGTGCCAGCAGACGAGGGGGGTTTTCTTTTGAAAAACTGTTTTTT
TRBV12-3/TRBV12-4	many	TRBD2	TRBJ2-2	CASRHRLAGANGELFF	TGTGCCAGCAGACATCGACTAGCGGGAGCGAACGGGGAGCTGTTTTTT
TRBV15	NA	NA	TRBJ2-7	CATSDDSGLNYEQYF	TGTGCCACCAGCGACGACTCGGGACTTAACTACGAGCAGTACTTC